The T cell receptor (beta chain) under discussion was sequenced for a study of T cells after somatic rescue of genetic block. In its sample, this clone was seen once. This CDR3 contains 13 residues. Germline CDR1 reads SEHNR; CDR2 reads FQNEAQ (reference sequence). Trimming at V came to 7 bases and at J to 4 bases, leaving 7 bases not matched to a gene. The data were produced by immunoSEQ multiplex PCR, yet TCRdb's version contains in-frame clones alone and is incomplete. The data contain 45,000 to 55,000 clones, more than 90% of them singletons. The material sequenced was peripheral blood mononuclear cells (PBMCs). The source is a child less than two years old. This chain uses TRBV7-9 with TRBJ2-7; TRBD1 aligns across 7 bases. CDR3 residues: CASTPGTAYEQYF. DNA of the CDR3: TGTGCCAGCACCCCCGGGACAGCTTACGAGCAGTACTTC.